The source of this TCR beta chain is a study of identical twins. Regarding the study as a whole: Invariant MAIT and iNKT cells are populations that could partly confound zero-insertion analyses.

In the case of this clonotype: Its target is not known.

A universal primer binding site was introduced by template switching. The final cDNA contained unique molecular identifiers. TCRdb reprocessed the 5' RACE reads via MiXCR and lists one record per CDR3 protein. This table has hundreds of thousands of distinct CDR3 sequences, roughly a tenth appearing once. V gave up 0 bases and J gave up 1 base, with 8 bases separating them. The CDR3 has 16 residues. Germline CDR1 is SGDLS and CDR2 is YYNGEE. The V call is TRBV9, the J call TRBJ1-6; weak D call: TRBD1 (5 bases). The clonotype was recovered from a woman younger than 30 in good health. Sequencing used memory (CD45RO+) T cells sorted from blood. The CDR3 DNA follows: TGTGCCAGCAGCGTAGAAGGGGAGTCCTATAATTCACCCCTCCACTTT. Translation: CASSVEGESYNSPLHF.